This entry concerns a single T cell receptor (beta chain). cDNA prepared by RNA extraction and subsequent reverse transcription served as the template for sequencing. Repertoires were generated with immunoSEQ multiplex PCR, while TCRdb's copy carries only in-frame clones and drops some. The table records roughly 200,000 clones, about three fifths of them present only once. This specimen comes from a study of CD8+ T cells in alopecia areata. Treatment denoted: oral pan-JAK inhibitor, 5-10 mg twice daily. Germline CDR1 MGHDK, CDR2 SYGVNS. Deletions cut 5 bases from V and 4 bases from J, with 14 bases between. The CDR3 loop spans 15 amino acids.

The gene calls are TRBV25-1 and TRBJ2-2; D might be TRBD1 (5 bases). This receptor was taken from a human donor with alopecia areata. The specimen was CD8+ T cells sorted from blood, collected at week 24, from a patient treated with tofacitinib. DNA for the CDR3: TGTGCCAGCAGTAGTTGGACATCGGGCACCGGGGAGCTGTTTTTT. It yields the protein CASSSWTSGTGELFF.